Presented here are 14 T cell receptor beta chains from one specimen sequenced in a study of T cell clonality in common variable immunodeficiency. Study-level results: Reportedly, TCR beta sequences from common variable immunodeficiency showed fewer deletions and N-nucleotide insertions.

TCRdb's copy holds only in-frame clones and misses some; the assay was immunoSEQ multiplex PCR. Captured here are about 35,000 clones, none seen once; the top ten comprise about 6.1%. These receptors' antigens are unknown. Sample: peripheral blood mononuclear cells. These receptor sequences come from a human donor with common variable immunodeficiency.

This clone appeared many times. The read is 3 residues too short to cover the CDR3 end, so that end is filled in from the germline J gene. V usage is TRBV2 and J usage is TRBJ2-7; 8 bases match TRBD1. The J segment lost 5 bases and the V segment lost 3 bases, leaving 3 bases of the junction unmatched. Germline loops: CDR1 SNHLY, CDR2 FYNNEI. The length of the CDR3 is 13 residues. The CDR3 bases that were read are TGTGCCAGCAGTGACAGGGGGCCCAACGAG. Translated: CASSDRGPNE. The full CDR3 is CASSDRGPNEQYF.

This clone turned up a few times. Read data end 3 residues before the CDR3 end; the end is taken from the germline J gene. V gene TRBV19 combines with J gene TRBJ1-5, with D possibly being TRBD1 (6 bases). Per germline, CDR1 LNHDA and CDR2 SQIVND (reference sequence). V was pared by 2 bases and J by 1 base, with 12 bases between. This CDR3 region has 16 residues. Here the CDR3 reads CASSISGEGSNQPQHF. The part of the CDR3 DNA that was read is TGTGCCAGTAGTATATCAGGGGAGGGAAGCAATCAGCCC. Full variable domain (missing parts from reference TRBV19 and TRBJ1-5): DGGITQSPKYLFRKEGQNVTLSCEQNLNHDAMYWYRQDPGQGLRLIYYSQIVNDFQKGDIAEGYSVSREKKESFPLTVTSAQKNPTAFYLCASSISGEGSNQPQHFGDGTRLSIL.

As regards this clone: Read data end 3 residues before the CDR3 end; the end is taken from the germline J gene. V and J are TRBV7-2 and TRBJ2-1; 11 bases are shared with TRBD1. Germline CDR1 is SGHTA and CDR2 is FQGNSA. The J segment lost 6 bases and the V segment lost 7 bases, leaving 8 bases of the junction unmatched. This CDR3 is built from 15 residues. CDR3 region: CASTEGGQGGNEQFF. CDR3 bases read: TGTGCCAGCACCGAGGGGGGACAGGGGGGCAATGAG.

A word on this clone: The CDR3 end lies 3 residues beyond the end of the read and is filled in from the germline J gene. This chain joins TRBV30 and TRBJ1-2; 7 bases match TRBD1. CDR1 and CDR2 (germline): GTSNPN, SVGIG (reference sequence). CDR3 length equals 13 residues. The sequenced part of the CDR3 DNA is TGTGCCTGGAGTTTCACAGGGGAAGGCGGC. Translated: CAWSFTGEGG. The entire CDR3 protein reads CAWSFTGEGGYTF.

The CDR3 sequence is CARSFPRTSGGLQETQYF. The DNA read from the CDR3 is TGTGCCAGAAGCTTCCCCCGGACTAGCGGGGGACTACAAGAGACC. This rearrangement joins TRBV5-3 to TRBJ2-5; 13 bases align to TRBD2. The read halts 3 residues ahead of the CDR3 end, with the missing end drawn from the germline J gene. TRBV5-3 is designated an ORF whose function remains uncertain. Trimming took 2 bases from V and 2 from J; bases not matched to a gene: 9. The CDR3 loop spans 18 amino acids.

About this clone: Read data end 3 residues before the CDR3 end; the end is taken from the germline J gene. The V and J genes are TRBV30 and TRBJ2-5; 8 bases map to TRBD2. Unmatched junction bases numbered 8, after V lost 8 bases and J lost 3 bases. Germline V lookup: CDR1 GTSNPN, CDR2 SVGIG (reference sequence). CDR3 length equals 13 residues. Partial CDR3 DNA: TGTGCCGGGGTAACTAGCGGTAAAGAGACC. Protein sequence: CAGVTSGKET. The full CDR3 is CAGVTSGKETQYF.

Only a few counts were recorded for this clone. Read data end 3 residues before the CDR3 end; the end is taken from the germline J gene. The chain carries TRBV6-1 and TRBJ1-4; D unresolved. This CDR3 contains 13 residues. Between the trimmed V and J ends, which lost 3 bases and 7 bases, there was a span of 9 bases. Germline V gene lookup returns CDR1 MNHNS and CDR2 SASEGT. The sequenced CDR3 bases are TGTGCCAGCAGTGATTATTGGGCTGAAAAA. Its translation is CASSDYWAEK. The complete CDR3 protein is CASSDYWAEKLFF.

As for this clone: The read gets to within 3 residues of the CDR3 end, and the germline J gene fills in the rest. V gene TRBV2 combines with J gene TRBJ2-7, with 9 bases fitting TRBD1. The CDR3 consists of 13 residues. J was trimmed by 4 bases and V by 11 bases; bases with no gene match: 9. Germline-derived CDR1 and CDR2 are SNHLY and FYNNEI. This CDR3 is CAGSGQGLYEQYF. The DNA read from the CDR3 is TGTGCCGGATCGGGACAGGGACTATACGAG.

Worth noting for this clone: Read coverage stops 3 residues before the CDR3 terminus; the germline J gene supplies the remainder. The chain links TRBV19 to TRBJ1-1, with D perhaps matching TRBD1 (6 bases). The V end lost 6 bases, the J end lost 1 base, and 12 bases lay between the germline ends. This CDR3 contains 14 residues. Germline assignment: CDR1 LNHDA and CDR2 SQIVND (reference sequence). Incomplete CDR3 DNA: TGTGCCAGTAGCCCGACAGGAACGAACACTGAA. Translating gives CASSPTGTNTE. The full CDR3 sequence reads CASSPTGTNTEAFF. Together with reference TRBV19 and TRBJ1-1, the CDR3 gives the full variable domain: DGGITQSPKYLFRKEGQNVTLSCEQNLNHDAMYWYRQDPGQGLRLIYYSQIVNDFQKGDIAEGYSVSREKKESFPLTVTSAQKNPTAFYLCASSPTGTNTEAFFGQGTRLTVV.

As to this clone: From the germline J gene comes the end of the CDR3, since the read stops 3 residues before it. The chain joins TRBV19 to TRBJ1-1; 7 nucleotides align to TRBD1. The CDR3 runs 13 residues. V shed 6 bases, J shed 6 bases, and the junction held 7 bases outside the gene matches. The germline V gene has CDR1 LNHDA and CDR2 SQIVND (reference sequence). The part of the CDR3 DNA that was read is TGTGCCAGTAGGTTGACAGGGACCCCTGAA. This sequence encodes CASRLTGTPE. The entire CDR3 is CASRLTGTPEAFF. Using reference TRBV19 and TRBJ1-1 for the parts outside the CDR3, the full variable domain is DGGITQSPKYLFRKEGQNVTLSCEQNLNHDAMYWYRQDPGQGLRLIYYSQIVNDFQKGDIAEGYSVSREKKESFPLTVTSAQKNPTAFYLCASRLTGTPEAFFGQGTRLTVV.

This clone was seen at least ten times. The read ends 3 residues shy of where the CDR3 ends; the end is completed using the germline J gene. The chain has TRBV7-2 and TRBJ2-5; no clear D gene. V lost 7 bases to trimming and J lost 1 base, with 10 bases between them. The V gene's germline CDR1 is SGHTA and CDR2 FQGNSA. The CDR3 loop spans 13 amino acids. Incomplete CDR3 DNA: TGTGCCAGCAAAAGGCAGTCCCAAGAGACC. It codes for CASKRQSQET. The full CDR3 reads CASKRQSQETQYF.

This clone occurred a few times. The read falls 3 residues short of the CDR3 end, and the missing part is taken from the germline J gene. V and J are TRBV7-2 and TRBJ1-2; weak D call: TRBD1 (6 bases). The germline V gene has CDR1 SGHTA and CDR2 FQGNSA. Between the trimmed V and J ends, which lost 5 bases and 7 bases, there was a span of 14 bases. This CDR3 has 13 amino acids. The CDR3 DNA, read in part, is TGTGCCAGCAGCCTCACAGGGAACGTTGGC. Its protein product is CASSLTGNVG. The entire CDR3 protein is CASSLTGNVGYTF.

This clone turned up a few times. The CDR3 end is not reached by the read, which stops 3 residues before it; the germline J gene fills it in. The chain recombines TRBV2 with TRBJ2-1, with 14 nucleotides matching TRBD2. This CDR3 contains 16 residues. Trimming cost V 8 bases and J 4 bases; bases outside gene matches: 7. CDR1 and CDR2 from the germline V gene are SNHLY and FYNNEI. CDR3 DNA, as far as it was read: TGTGCCAGCCCGAGGTGGACTAGCGGGGGGTACAATGAG. Its translation is CASPRWTSGGYNE. The CDR3 as a whole reads CASPRWTSGGYNEQFF.

Points on this clone: The CDR3 end is not reached by the read, which stops 3 residues before it; the germline J gene fills it in. The rearrangement uses TRBV30 and TRBJ1-2, with 10 bases matching TRBD1. CDR1 GTSNPN and CDR2 SVGIG come from the germline V gene (reference sequence). V dropped 3 bases and J dropped 3; count of bases not matched to a gene: 4. CDR3 size: 14 residues. The covered CDR3 bases are TGTGCCTGGAGGAAGACAGGGGGCGACTATGGC. Encoded protein: CAWRKTGGDYG. The CDR3 in its entirety is CAWRKTGGDYGYTF.